The clone carrying this T cell receptor (beta chain) has a handful of counts. Its antigen is undetermined. V shed 0 bases and J shed 3 bases, with 21 bases lying between them. This CDR3 is built from 19 residues. Per the germline V gene, CDR1 is ENHRY and CDR2 is SYGVKD. TCR beta libraries were built with iRepertoire HTBI primers and Arm-PCR of CDR3 regions. Using its own MiXCR run on the multiplex PCR reads, TCRdb lists one record per CDR3 protein. The table lists roughly 300,000 distinct CDR3 sequences, roughly 21% of them singletons. This record belongs to a study of regulatory T cells in long-lasting Graves disease. General study results and limits: Persistent Graves' patients showed less TCR diversity than newly diagnosed ones. Public clonotype sharing was higher in persistent than newly diagnosed patients.

Specified time point: persistent/refractory GD, antithyroid drugs over 5 years with positive TRAb. The TCR library was made from RNA that had been extracted from PBMCs in TRIzol. In each case, Graves' disease was diagnosed per American Thyroid Association guidelines. This chain connects TRBV10-3 to TRBJ1-5, with D possibly matching TRBD1 (5 bases). The input for sequencing was peripheral blood mononuclear cells (PBMCs), taken when the disease was refractory, from a patient treated with antithyroid drugs. The TCR sequence derives from a female donor with Graves disease. The CDR3 region is CAISESNRGRLKYNQPQHF. The CDR3 coding sequence is TGTGCCATCAGTGAGTCGAATCGGGGACGCCTGAAGTACAATCAGCCCCAGCATTTT.